This TCR beta chain was sequenced for a study of blood T cell repertoires in COVID-19. The V and J ends lost 8 bases and 7 bases respectively, with 11 bases between them. CDR3 length: 11 amino acids. In germline, CDR1 is MNHEY, CDR2 SVGAGI. Sequencing was performed with immunoSEQ multiplex PCR; in TCRdb, only in-frame clones are kept and a portion is missing. The sample consists of 250,000 to 400,000 clones, about 87% of them appearing once. The receptor was derived from a woman aged 25 to 39 with COVID-19, enrolled during active disease. Sequencing input: peripheral blood. The rearrangement uses TRBV6-5 and TRBJ1-1, with D possibly being TRBD1 (5 bases). CDR3 sequence reads: CASGRRGEAFF. DNA of the CDR3: TGTGCCAGCGGGCGAAGGGGTGAAGCTTTCTTT.